The 9 T cell receptor beta chains given below trace back to one sample, sequenced in a study of blood T cell repertoires in COVID-19 (dated by TCRdb to the early 2020s). Receptor amplification or capture employed the immunoSEQ multiplex PCR assay. What TCRdb holds here is the immuneACCESS table cut down to in-frame rearrangements. Part of the clones is not present; checked against another copy, under half of the missing clones reflect an unresolved V gene, and the others are unexplained. The sample profile shows over 110,000 clones; about 80% of them were found once. The top ten hold approximately 4% of the sample. Source material: peripheral blood. Source of these receptors: a man in his sixties with acute or convalescent COVID-19.

This chain links TRBV6-2 or TRBV6-3 with TRBJ2-6; 7 bases align to TRBD2. The germline V gene has CDR1 MNHEY and CDR2 SVGEGT. The CDR3 has 16 residues. The J segment lost 2 bases and the V segment lost 5 bases, leaving 6 bases of the junction unmatched. The CDR3 nucleotides are TGTGCCAGCAGTAACACCGGGGGGACTGGGGCCAACGTCCTGACTTTC. Translating it yields CASSNTGGTGANVLTF.

The chain employs TRBV2 and TRBJ2-5; D perhaps matches TRBD2 (6 bases). The CDR3 runs 18 residues. In germline, CDR1 is SNHLY, CDR2 FYNNEI. The ends were cut back, 3 bases at V and 2 bases at J, with 22 bases in the middle. As DNA, the CDR3 is TGTGCCAGCAGTGACCCCAATGCGGGCGGGACGCCACAAGAGACCCAGTACTTC. Protein sequence: CASSDPNAGGTPQETQYF.

The V and J genes are TRBV7-8 and TRBJ1-2, with TRBD1 identical over 7 bases. The V gene's germline CDR1 is SGHVS and CDR2 FQNEAQ. This CDR3 comprises 13 residues. V lost 7 bases, J lost 4 bases, and 6 bases stayed unmatched. The CDR3 spells CASTTGQSYGYTF. CDR3 coding DNA: TGTGCCAGCACCACGGGACAGTCCTATGGCTACACCTTC. Full variable domain (missing parts from reference TRBV7-8 and TRBJ1-2): GAGVSQSPRYKVAKRGQDVALRCDPISGHVSLFWYQQALGQGPEFLTYFQNEAQLDKSGLPSDRFFAERPEGSVSTLKIQRTQQEDSAVYLCASTTGQSYGYTFGSGTRLTVV.

The V gene is TRBV19, the J gene TRBJ2-4; 11 nucleotides align to TRBD2. Losses at the gene ends were 0 bases for V and 7 bases for J; bases not matched to a gene: 11. Germline CDR1 and CDR2: LNHDA and SQIVND (reference sequence). The CDR3 length is 18 residues. The CDR3 region has the DNA TGTGCCAGTAGTATAGATAGAGGGCTAGCGGGAGGCGGGAACATTCAGTACTTC. It specifies CASSIDRGLAGGGNIQYF.

J is TRBJ2-1 and V is TRBV6-2 or TRBV6-3, with 9 bases that match TRBD2. Trimming at V came to 6 bases and at J to 2 bases, leaving 8 bases not matched to a gene. CDR1 is MNHEY, CDR2 SVGEGT, per germline. CDR3 length: 16 residues. In nucleotides, the CDR3 is TGTGCCAGCAGCAGGAGTAGCGGGAGAACCTACAATGAGCAGTTCTTC. As protein: CASSRSSGRTYNEQFF.

This sequence joins TRBV6-2 or TRBV6-3 and TRBJ1-1, with 8 bases aligning to TRBD1. V lost 2 bases, J lost 10 bases, and 6 bases stayed unmatched. This CDR3 spans 13 amino acids. Germline CDR1 is MNHEY and CDR2 is SVGEGT. Written as DNA, the CDR3 is TGTGCCAGCAGTTACGTGCAGGGGGCTGCAGCTTTCTTT. This translates into CASSYVQGAAAFF.

The chain has TRBV25-1 and TRBJ1-5, with D perhaps TRBD1 (5 bases). This CDR3 comprises 14 residues. The ends were cut back, 6 bases at V and 6 bases at J, with 15 bases in the middle. The V gene's germline CDR1 is MGHDK and CDR2 SYGVNS. The CDR3 region has the DNA TGTGCCAGCAGCGGGCCGGAGGGGATTCAGCCCCAGCATTTT. Translation: CASSGPEGIQPQHF.

The gene calls are TRBV29-1 and TRBJ2-2; 8 nucleotides line up with TRBD2. CDR1 and CDR2 from the germline V gene are SQVTM and ANQGSEA. This CDR3 has 17 amino acids. V was clipped by 3 bases and J by 4 bases; unmatched bases: 13. CDR3 region: CSVDHRGRSGGTGELFF. CDR3 nucleotide sequence: TGCAGCGTTGACCACCGCGGGAGGTCGGGGGGCACCGGGGAGCTGTTTTTT.

This chain joins TRBV29-1 and TRBJ2-5; 12 bases fit TRBD2. Trimming cost V 0 bases and J 5 bases; bases outside gene matches: 7. The CDR3 is 16 amino acids. Germline V gene data show CDR1 as SQVTM and CDR2 as ANQGSEA. DNA for the CDR3: TGCAGCGTTGAAGAACCTAGCGGGAGGGGTCAGGAGACCCAGTACTTC. Its translation is CSVEEPSGRGQETQYF. Together with reference TRBV29-1 and TRBJ2-5, the CDR3 gives the full variable domain: SAVISQKPSRDICQRGTSLTIQCQVDSQVTMMFWYRQQPGQSLTLIATANQGSEATYESGFVIDKFPISRPNLTFSTLTVSNMSPEDSSIYLCSVEEPSGRGQETQYFGPGTRLLVL.